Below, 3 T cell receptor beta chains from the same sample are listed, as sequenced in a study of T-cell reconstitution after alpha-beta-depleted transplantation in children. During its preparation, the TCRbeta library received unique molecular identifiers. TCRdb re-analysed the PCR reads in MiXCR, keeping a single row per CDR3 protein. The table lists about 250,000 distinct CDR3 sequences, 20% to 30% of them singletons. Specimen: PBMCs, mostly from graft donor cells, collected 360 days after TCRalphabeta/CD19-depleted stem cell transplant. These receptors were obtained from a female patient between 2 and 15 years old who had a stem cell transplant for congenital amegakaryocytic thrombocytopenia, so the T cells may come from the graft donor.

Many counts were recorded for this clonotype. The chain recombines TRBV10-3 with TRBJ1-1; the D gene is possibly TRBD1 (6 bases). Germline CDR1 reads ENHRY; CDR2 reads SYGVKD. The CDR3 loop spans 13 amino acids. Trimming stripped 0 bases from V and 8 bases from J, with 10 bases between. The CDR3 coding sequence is TGTGCCATCAGTGAGTCGGGGGGCCCCGAAGCTTTCTTT. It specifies CAISESGGPEAFF.

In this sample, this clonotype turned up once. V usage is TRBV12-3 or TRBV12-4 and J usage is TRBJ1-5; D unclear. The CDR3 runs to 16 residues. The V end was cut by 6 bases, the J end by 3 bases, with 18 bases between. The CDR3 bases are TGTGCCAGCAGCCGCCGGAAGAGGGCAATCAATCAGCCCCAGCATTTT. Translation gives CASSRRKRAINQPQHF.

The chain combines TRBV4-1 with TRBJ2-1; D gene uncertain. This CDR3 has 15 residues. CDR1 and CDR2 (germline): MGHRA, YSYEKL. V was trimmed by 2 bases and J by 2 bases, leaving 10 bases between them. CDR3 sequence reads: CASSQLMWAYNEQFF. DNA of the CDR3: TGCGCCAGCAGCCAACTCATGTGGGCCTACAATGAGCAGTTCTTC.